Below are 19 T cell receptor beta chains sequenced from a single sample in a study of shared clonotypes between healthy human individuals. Method: immunoSEQ multiplex PCR; TCRdb's copy keeps in-frame clones and lacks some. Of approximately 2.3 million clones in the sample, over 85% are singletons; the top ten hold 0.39%. Sequencing was performed on naive CD4+ T cells from PBMCs. Subset: CD45RA+ positively selected. These receptors came from a man aged 18 to 30 in good health. Some clones in this sample may be carry-over from other donors' samples.

This chain uses TRBV14 with TRBJ1-1, with 7 bases aligning to TRBD1. J lost 8 bases, V lost 4 bases, and 10 bases had no gene match. This CDR3 spans 14 amino acids. Per the germline V gene, CDR1 is SGHDN and CDR2 is FVKESK. CDR3 sequence: CASSRTTTGLEAFF. The CDR3 region has the DNA TGTGCCAGCAGCCGTACCACGACAGGGTTGGAAGCTTTCTTT.

V is TRBV7-9 and J is TRBJ2-3; 11 bases match TRBD1. Trimming at V came to 5 bases and at J to 4 bases, leaving 8 bases not matched to a gene. The CDR3 covers 16 residues. Germline CDR1 and CDR2: SEHNR and FQNEAQ (reference sequence). The CDR3 DNA sequence: TGTGCCAGCAGCGACCGGACAGGGGGCGCATCAGATACGCAGTATTTT. Its protein is CASSDRTGGASDTQYF. Full variable domain (remainder filled in from reference TRBV7-9 and TRBJ2-3): DTGVSQNPRHKITKRGQNVTFRCDPISEHNRLYWYRQTLGQGPEFLTYFQNEAQLEKSRLLSDRFSAERPKGSFSTLEIQRTEQGDSAMYLCASSDRTGGASDTQYFGPGTRLTVL.

The J gene is TRBJ1-5, the V gene TRBV5-8; TRBD1 matches 10 bases. The CDR3 has 18 amino acids. V shed 4 bases and J 5 bases; nucleotides not matched to a gene: 15. Looked up from germline, CDR1 is SGHTS and CDR2 is YDEGEE. CDR3 bases: TGTGCCAGCAGCGCGGGAGGACAGGGGGACGGAGACGATCAGCCCCAGCATTTT. Protein: CASSAGGQGDGDDQPQHF.

The rearrangement joins TRBV18 to TRBJ1-2, with D hard to call. Trimming stripped 4 bases from V and 6 bases from J, with 9 bases between. CDR1 KGHSH and CDR2 LQKENI come from the germline V gene. This CDR3 is built from 12 residues. This CDR3 reads CASSQKGDGYTF. CDR3 bases: TGTGCCAGCTCACAAAAGGGAGATGGCTACACCTTC.

The CDR3 DNA follows: TGTGCCAGCAGTTCGGAGGGATCTCGGACTGAAGCTTTCTTT. It translates to CASSSEGSRTEAFF. The gene calls are TRBV28 and TRBJ1-1; D gene unclear. Trimming pared 4 bases from V and 5 bases from J, leaving 14 bases between. This CDR3 contains 14 residues. Germline CDR1 MDHEN, CDR2 SYDVKM.

The V gene is TRBV27, the J gene TRBJ2-3, with a tentative D call TRBD2 (6 bases). Deletions cut 4 bases from V and 1 base from J, with 15 bases between. In germline, CDR1 is MNHEY, CDR2 SMNVEV (reference sequence). This CDR3 is built from 16 residues. The CDR3 region has the DNA TGTGCCAGCAGTTACTGGCGGCGGGACCGCACAGATACGCAGTATTTT. Translating it yields CASSYWRRDRTDTQYF.

DNA for the CDR3: TGTGCCAGCTCACCACGCCGGGACAGGGAGAACACTGAAGCTTTCTTT. Translating it yields CASSPRRDRENTEAFF. V and J are TRBV18 and TRBJ1-1; TRBD1 matches 9 bases. J gave up 1 base and V 1 base, and 4 bases lay outside the gene matches. This CDR3 is 16 amino acids long. Germline assignment: CDR1 KGHSH and CDR2 LQKENI.

Regarding this clone: Other DNA sequences in this specimen translate into the identical CDR3. The chain has TRBV7-9 and TRBJ1-1, with 7 bases aligning to TRBD1. V was pared by 1 base and J by 1 base, with 0 bases of the junction left unmatched. CDR1 SEHNR and CDR2 FQNEAQ come from the germline V gene (reference sequence). This CDR3 has 14 residues. This CDR3 is CASSLDRGNTEAFF. The CDR3 bases are TGTGCCAGCAGCTTAGACAGGGGGAACACTGAAGCTTTCTTT.

For this clone: At one end, the junction sequence differs from germline, possibly due to a read error. This rearrangement joins TRBV7-9 to TRBJ1-2, with 9 bases fitting TRBD1. This CDR3 comprises 12 residues. Germline assignment: CDR1 SEHNR and CDR2 FQNEAQ (reference sequence). The CDR3 is CASSFPTGGAIF. CDR3 bases: TGTGCCAGCAGCTTTCCGACAGGGGGAGCGATCTTC.

The V and J genes are TRBV29-1 and TRBJ1-1; D call uncertain. V was cut by 6 bases and J by 1 base, with 15 bases left in between. The germline V gene has CDR1 SQVTM and CDR2 ANQGSEA. The CDR3 has 14 amino acids. Here the CDR3 reads CSVVGASRNTEAFF. Written as DNA, the CDR3 is TGCAGCGTCGTAGGCGCCTCTAGGAACACTGAAGCTTTCTTT.

The chain has TRBV18 and TRBJ2-1, with 7 bases lining up with TRBD2. From germline, CDR1 is KGHSH and CDR2 LQKENI. CDR3 size: 18 residues. Unmatched junction bases numbered 16, after V lost 3 bases and J lost 5 bases. CDR3 loop: CASSPSLVAGATDNEQFF. CDR3 DNA: TGTGCCAGCTCACCTTCCCTAGTCGCGGGAGCTACGGACAATGAGCAGTTCTTC.

As DNA, the CDR3 is TGTGCCTGGAGTGTAGGGCTTTCCGGGGAGCTGTTTTTT. It is translated as CAWSVGLSGELFF. V gene TRBV30 combines with J gene TRBJ2-2; D not resolved. CDR1 GTSNPN and CDR2 SVGIG come from the germline V gene (reference sequence). The CDR3 consists of 13 residues. V lost 0 bases and J 6 bases, leaving 8 bases between the germline ends. Looking up the rest from reference TRBV30 and TRBJ2-2 gives the full variable domain: SQTIHQWPATLVQPVGSPLSLECTVEGTSNPNLYWYRQAAGRGLQLLFYSVGIGQISSEVPQNLSASRPQDRQFILSSKKLLLSDSGFYLCAWSVGLSGELFFGEGSRLTVL.

With respect to this clone: The same CDR3 also results from other DNA sequences found in this sample. V usage is TRBV5-4 and J usage is TRBJ2-7; TRBD2 matches 10 bases. V shed 0 bases, J shed 0 bases, and the junction held 0 bases outside the gene matches. In germline, CDR1 is SGHNT, CDR2 YYREEE (reference sequence). This CDR3 comprises 15 residues. The CDR3 loop reads CASSLASGSSYEQYF. CDR3 nucleotides: TGTGCCAGCAGCTTGGCTAGCGGGAGCTCCTACGAGCAGTACTTC.

The chain joins TRBV18 to TRBJ2-3; D is uncertain. Germline V gene sequence: CDR1 KGHSH, CDR2 LQKENI. The CDR3 sequence is 17 residues long. V lost 6 bases and J lost 0, with 19 bases in between. CDR3 sequence reads: CASSPWTSALSTDTQYF. The CDR3, as DNA: TGTGCCAGCTCGCCCTGGACCTCGGCCCTTAGCACAGATACGCAGTATTTT.

Concerning this clone itself: Other nucleotide sequences in the sample specify the same CDR3. V and J are TRBV7-3 and TRBJ2-5; TRBD2 aligns across 8 bases. Germline V CDR1 and CDR2: SGHTA, FQGTGA. CDR3 length: 14 amino acids. V trimming: 3 bases; J trimming: 3 bases; junction bases outside the gene matches: 3. This CDR3 is CASSLSGGEETQYF. CDR3 nucleotide sequence: TGTGCCAGCAGCTTGAGCGGGGGCGAAGAGACCCAGTACTTC.

This chain links TRBV6-6 with TRBJ2-7, with D perhaps TRBD1 (6 bases). V was shortened by 6 bases and J by 7 bases, with 16 bases between the two germline ends. This CDR3 comprises 13 residues. Germline-derived CDR1 and CDR2 are MNHNY and SVGAGI (reference sequence). The CDR3 loop reads CASRETGAREQYF. CDR3 bases: TGTGCCAGCAGGGAGACAGGAGCCAGAGAGCAGTACTTC.

The rearrangement uses TRBV7-8 and TRBJ2-1; no clear D. The CDR3 has 13 residues. Germline V gene data show CDR1 as SGHVS and CDR2 as FQNEAQ. V was trimmed by 5 bases and J by 13 bases, leaving 18 bases between them. CDR3 region: CASSKDPPQIQFF. The DNA for the CDR3 is TGTGCCAGCAGCAAGGACCCTCCGCAGATACAGTTCTTC. The full variable domain, with the rest looked up from reference TRBV7-8 and TRBJ2-1, is GAGVSQSPRYKVAKRGQDVALRCDPISGHVSLFWYQQALGQGPEFLTYFQNEAQLDKSGLPSDRFFAERPEGSVSTLKIQRTQQEDSAVYLCASSKDPPQIQFFGPGTRLTVL.

The chain is built from TRBV9 and TRBJ2-5; D could derive from TRBD1 or TRBD2 (5 bases each). The germline V and J ends were trimmed by 0 bases and 4 bases, with 10 bases remaining between them. Germline V lookup: CDR1 SGDLS, CDR2 YYNGEE. This CDR3 has 14 residues. Here the CDR3 DNA reads TGTGCCAGCAGCGTAGGCCAGGGAGCAGAGACCCAGTACTTC. This translates into CASSVGQGAETQYF.

This clone was recorded once. The chain joins TRBV7-9 to TRBJ2-1, with TRBD2 matching over 8 bases. V was clipped by 5 bases and J by 3 bases; unmatched bases: 6. The CDR3 is 15 amino acids. CDR1 SEHNR and CDR2 FQNEAQ come from the germline V gene (reference sequence). The CDR3 DNA reads as TGTGCCAGCAGCATTGGACTAGCAGACTACAATGAGCAGTTCTTC. Translation gives CASSIGLADYNEQFF. Drawing the rest from reference TRBV7-9 and TRBJ2-1, the complete variable domain is DTGVSQNPRHKITKRGQNVTFRCDPISEHNRLYWYRQTLGQGPEFLTYFQNEAQLEKSRLLSDRFSAERPKGSFSTLEIQRTEQGDSAMYLCASSIGLADYNEQFFGPGTRLTVL.